Described below is a single T cell receptor (beta chain) sequence and its context. The data stem from a study of T cell responses to AZD1222 COVID-19 vaccine. The CDR3 consists of 18 residues. V gave up 5 bases and J gave up 2 bases, with 23 bases separating them. Germline V lookup: CDR1 MNHEY, CDR2 SVGEGT. Measured with immunoSEQ multiplex PCR; TCRdb has only the in-frame clones, and not every one. The sample yields 140,000 to 150,000 clones, approximately 94% seen once. The material sequenced was peripheral blood, taken on day 0 of AZD1222 vaccination. The receptor was derived from an adult in good health. The chain has TRBV6-2 or TRBV6-3 and TRBJ2-3; D perhaps matches TRBD2 (5 bases). The CDR3 bases are TGTGCCAGCAGTCGCCTGAGGGAGCTTAGGCAAGTCACAGATACGCAGTATTTT. Its translation is CASSRLRELRQVTDTQYF.